The clone carrying this T cell receptor beta chain has a single count. Antigen unknown. Sample time point: cycle 4 day 1 (C4D1), after five to seven weeks of nivolumab. Exposure to brentuximab vedotin varied, and each patient had relapsed following autologous stem cell transplantation. This record comes from a study of PD-1 blockade in classical Hodgkin lymphoma. Measured with immunoSEQ multiplex PCR; TCRdb has only the in-frame clones, and not every one. Of some 45,000 clones listed, around 80% are singletons. Study-wide points: At C4D1, TCR diversity had climbed significantly for CD4+ cells, though not for CD8+ cells. Newly diagnosed patients were reported to exhibit reduced baseline TCR diversity relative to healthy donors. Differences between repertoires have undefined causes, possibly disease activity or prior therapy. For complete responders, baseline diversity was comparable to that of newly diagnosed patients.

Germline V gene lookup returns CDR1 ENHRY and CDR2 SYGVKD. V was trimmed by 4 bases and J by 3 bases, leaving 10 bases between them. The CDR3 has 14 residues. Here the sequenced sample was peripheral blood mononuclear cells (PBMCs), taken before the fourth cycle of nivolumab. The clonotype was recovered from a human donor with classical Hodgkin lymphoma. J is TRBJ1-5 and V is TRBV10-3; D possibly corresponds to TRBD1 (6 bases). The CDR3 sequence: CAISAQGNNQPQHF. As DNA, the CDR3 is TGTGCCATCAGTGCACAGGGAAACAATCAGCCCCAGCATTTT.